This record looks at one T cell receptor beta chain sequence and its context. Its antigen is unknown. The CDR3 goes from the cysteine to the phenylalanine over 14 residues. Only CDR3 DNA is held: 42 bases, read in frame from base 1. The germline V gene specifies SGHTA as CDR1 and FQGNSA as CDR2. The junction carries 8 bases between V and J, which are trimmed by 3 bases and 0 bases respectively. These data originate in a study of cytomegalovirus exposure and HLA in healthy donors listed by TCRdb under 2017. Regarding the complete study: According to an earlier analysis of 587 of the donors, about 179 million T cells yielded 117 million unique TCR beta sequences and about 280 Gb of sequence data. Donor age, sex, ethnicity and CMV serostatus were compiled together with the repertoire data. In a later genetic analysis, genome-wide SNP genotypes for about three fifths of the roughly 670 donors were used, and that subset was treated as a discovery cohort. A separate validation cohort of about 110 different subjects was used in addition to the roughly 640-subject first cohort. Every repertoire in the discovery cohort had been generated on one and the same sequencing platform. In the later analysis, no new phenotypic data were used to find candidate immune exposures; instead, reliance was placed on TCR beta sequences and their occurrence across donors. The number of typed donors differed by locus: roughly 620-640 for A, B, C, DRB1 and DQB1; 500 to 550 for DQA1; some 590 for DPA1; and roughly 450 for DPB1. Roughly 300 gigabases of sequencing data and around 88 million unique TCR sequences made up an early release that covered under 750 HLA-typed donors. A later analysis re-examined previously published TCR beta repertoires from 600 to 700 donors and added high-resolution HLA genotyping to investigate patterns of TCR occurrence. The study was designed to test whether signatures of past pathogen exposure could be identified by cataloging public T cell receptors. On average, around 240,000 unique TCR beta nucleotide sequences were sequenced per donor among several hundred genotyped donors of the cohort, with 15% to 20% of those sequences being non-productive. To predict cytomegalovirus infection status, the study brought together high-throughput TCR immunosequencing, statistical association of individual TCRs with disease status, and machine learning. Because of strong linkage in the cohort, five DR-DQ haplotypes were treated as single units for association and clustering. HLA typing covered class I and class II loci at four-digit resolution. An earlier analysis of around 540 of the donors applied high-throughput TCR beta sequencing to assess whether each TCR beta V gene segment acted as functional or pseudogenic. The T cell repertoires of 666 subjects were profiled by immunosequencing and related to cytomegalovirus serostatus. Of the 350 to 450 genotyped donors, 65% to 90% were placed in the genetic ancestry cluster associated with self-reported Caucasian donors. Results and caveats for the whole study, not just this receptor: Correlated functional status among segregating V segments might reflect linkage disequilibrium, but an unknown experimental factor could not be ruled out. In a later analysis, HLA-associated TCR beta chains were found to be more clonally expanded and to have lower generation probabilities than equally common non-associated chains. In both the original and validation cohorts, the classifier was reported to diagnose cytomegalovirus status with high specificity and sensitivity. Strong co-occurrence of HLA alleles, especially DR and DQ, made assigning TCR associations to individual alleles difficult. The authors suggested that the approach could potentially be generalized to other disease states and immunological phenotypes. A cluster of highly shared sequence variants was judged likely to be a technical artifact of the sequencing pipeline. Compared with the approximately 700-donor mean, donors in an Asian-associated ancestry cluster had fewer N-insertions in productive TCRs, according to a later genetic analysis. Most TCR sequences were seen in very few donors, while some public TCRs were found in many individuals. According to a later analysis, most CMV-associated TCR beta chains appeared to be HLA-restricted, and the HLA associations seemed to be driven largely by CMV exposure. An earlier analysis of 450 to 750 of the donors showed that most TCR beta V segments appeared in productive rearrangements either about 87% or about 30% of the time, which broadly matched IMGT annotations. At a false discovery rate of 0.05, a later analysis linked 16,951 TCR beta sequences to specific HLA alleles. Sequencing depth was assumed to be roughly uniform across donors in the presence/absence analyses, though that assumption may not hold. In a later analysis, TCR association rates were found to vary across HLA loci, with the most associated TCRs seen for DRB1 alleles and the fewest for HLA-C alleles. Because some donors lacked HLA typing at each locus, the association tests relied only on the typed subset. A further reported finding was that TCR beta sequences accurately predicted the HLA-A and HLA-B alleles for most subjects in the first cohort. A later genetic analysis associated a missense DCLRE1C variant with V-gene and J-gene trimming of TCR beta chains, and an independent cohort replicated the association. In vitro tests confirmed that a few of the cytomegalovirus-associated TCR beta chains recognize cytomegalovirus antigens. CMV serostatus was the only immune exposure information available for the cohort. The study gave a list of 150 to 200 TCR beta chains associated with cytomegalovirus. The cohort was sequenced for TCR beta chains only, and without alpha or paired-chain data the features that could be detected were limited. Some IMGT-functional V segments, including TRBV6-2 and TRBV6-3, could not be distinguished by the 87-base-pair reads and were therefore excluded. Because counts were too low, some 17 rarely observed V segments, including chromosome 9 orphons, were left out of the earlier analysis of over 550 of the donors. A later analysis reported that several top co-occurrence clusters appeared linked to parvovirus B19, influenza, CMV and Epstein-Barr virus.

Libraries were made using the immunoSEQ multiplex PCR assay. A mixture of 60 forward primers for TCR Vbeta segments and 13 reverse primers for TCR Jbeta segments was used in the multiplex PCR. The CDR3 region of rearranged TCR beta genes was amplified from genomic DNA with a multiplex PCR assay. On the Illumina HiSeq System, the amplified TCR beta libraries were sequenced as 87-base-pair reads. The authors' analysis ran thus. Across the 600 to 700 repertoires, a later analysis counted 60 million to 90 million unique TCR beta chains, roughly 11 million of which were shared by at least two donors. To remove PCR and sequencing errors, raw reads were error-corrected and collapsed into unique sequences using a nearest-neighbor algorithm that merged closely related sequences. V, D and J gene segments were assigned by aligning CDR3 sequences to IMGT reference sequences. Each retained sequence needed at least a six-nucleotide match to both a V gene segment and a J gene segment. Rearrangements were classified as productive when the CDR3 lacked stop codons and remained in frame with V and J, and all other rearrangements were classified as non-productive. Following IMGT convention, CDR3 was defined as the stretch from the second conserved V-encoded cysteine up to the conserved J-encoded phenylalanine. The earlier analysis of some 600 of the donors excluded sequences that lacked an unambiguous match to a single V gene segment. An earlier analysis of fewer than 750 of the donors classified V segments as functional when productive rearrangements were above 56.7% and as segregating when the standard deviation between donors was above 5%. A statistical classification framework was developed to diagnose cytomegalovirus status using the catalog of TCR beta chain sequences. In a later analysis, TCR nucleotide sequences were compared against IMGT/GENE-DB human TR gene sequences so that V and J genes could be assigned. A later analysis assigned CDR3 sequences and most-parsimonious VDJ recombination scenarios with the TCRdist pipeline. In a later analysis, each TCR beta chain was defined by its CDR3 amino acid sequence together with its V-gene family, and reads lacking a unique V-gene family were excluded. As a way to deal with suspected cross-contamination and a sequencing artifact, a later analysis dropped approximately 570 nucleotide sequences that were highly shared and had low generation probability. In a later analysis, a clonal expansion index was calculated for each public chain from normalized within-repertoire ranks of inferred template counts. In a later analysis, generation probabilities were computed using a VDJ recombination model fitted to out-of-frame rearrangements, and the results were checked against IGoR. In a later analysis, TCR-TCR, TCR-HLA and TCR-CMV co-occurrence was scored with hypergeometric tests, and a repertoire-size bias correction was applied to TCR pairs. False discovery rates were estimated in a later analysis by permuting HLA or CMV assignments 20 times. In a later analysis, co-occurring TCRs were grouped using DBSCAN, and TCRdist sequence similarity was added for clustering within HLA-allele-positive subsets. Repertoires with fewer than 30,000 or more than 120,000 public chains, plus five repertoires with anomalous nucleotide sharing, were excluded from co-occurrence clustering. In TCRdb, the immuneACCESS table is reduced to in-frame sequences with V and J assigned. These tables do not hold every clone; where another copy was compared, an unresolved V gene accounts for under half, and the others remain unexplained. Clone size and the V and J calls come from that table; the DNA yielded D and trimming. The sample's table covers around 100,000 clones. About 6.8% of the sample rests with the top ten.

The cohort was made up of about 670 healthy bone marrow donors. Cohort members were all nominally healthy when sampled, although unrecorded immune exposures were likely present. The donor tested CMV seropositive and was one of the 289 seropositive cohort members. Each donor provided a peripheral blood sample, and peripheral blood mononuclear cells were used for TCR beta sequencing. The Qiagen DNeasy Blood Extraction Kit was used to extract genomic DNA from the blood cell samples. Sequenced material: PBMCs. The TCR was taken from a man aged 35 to 55 in good health and CMV-seropositive. This receptor chain uses TRBV7-2 and TRBJ1-1; no D gene can be assigned with confidence. The CDR3 here reads CASSLELMNTEAFF. The sequence in DNA is TGTGCCAGCAGCTTGGAGCTCATGAACACTGAAGCTTTCTTT.